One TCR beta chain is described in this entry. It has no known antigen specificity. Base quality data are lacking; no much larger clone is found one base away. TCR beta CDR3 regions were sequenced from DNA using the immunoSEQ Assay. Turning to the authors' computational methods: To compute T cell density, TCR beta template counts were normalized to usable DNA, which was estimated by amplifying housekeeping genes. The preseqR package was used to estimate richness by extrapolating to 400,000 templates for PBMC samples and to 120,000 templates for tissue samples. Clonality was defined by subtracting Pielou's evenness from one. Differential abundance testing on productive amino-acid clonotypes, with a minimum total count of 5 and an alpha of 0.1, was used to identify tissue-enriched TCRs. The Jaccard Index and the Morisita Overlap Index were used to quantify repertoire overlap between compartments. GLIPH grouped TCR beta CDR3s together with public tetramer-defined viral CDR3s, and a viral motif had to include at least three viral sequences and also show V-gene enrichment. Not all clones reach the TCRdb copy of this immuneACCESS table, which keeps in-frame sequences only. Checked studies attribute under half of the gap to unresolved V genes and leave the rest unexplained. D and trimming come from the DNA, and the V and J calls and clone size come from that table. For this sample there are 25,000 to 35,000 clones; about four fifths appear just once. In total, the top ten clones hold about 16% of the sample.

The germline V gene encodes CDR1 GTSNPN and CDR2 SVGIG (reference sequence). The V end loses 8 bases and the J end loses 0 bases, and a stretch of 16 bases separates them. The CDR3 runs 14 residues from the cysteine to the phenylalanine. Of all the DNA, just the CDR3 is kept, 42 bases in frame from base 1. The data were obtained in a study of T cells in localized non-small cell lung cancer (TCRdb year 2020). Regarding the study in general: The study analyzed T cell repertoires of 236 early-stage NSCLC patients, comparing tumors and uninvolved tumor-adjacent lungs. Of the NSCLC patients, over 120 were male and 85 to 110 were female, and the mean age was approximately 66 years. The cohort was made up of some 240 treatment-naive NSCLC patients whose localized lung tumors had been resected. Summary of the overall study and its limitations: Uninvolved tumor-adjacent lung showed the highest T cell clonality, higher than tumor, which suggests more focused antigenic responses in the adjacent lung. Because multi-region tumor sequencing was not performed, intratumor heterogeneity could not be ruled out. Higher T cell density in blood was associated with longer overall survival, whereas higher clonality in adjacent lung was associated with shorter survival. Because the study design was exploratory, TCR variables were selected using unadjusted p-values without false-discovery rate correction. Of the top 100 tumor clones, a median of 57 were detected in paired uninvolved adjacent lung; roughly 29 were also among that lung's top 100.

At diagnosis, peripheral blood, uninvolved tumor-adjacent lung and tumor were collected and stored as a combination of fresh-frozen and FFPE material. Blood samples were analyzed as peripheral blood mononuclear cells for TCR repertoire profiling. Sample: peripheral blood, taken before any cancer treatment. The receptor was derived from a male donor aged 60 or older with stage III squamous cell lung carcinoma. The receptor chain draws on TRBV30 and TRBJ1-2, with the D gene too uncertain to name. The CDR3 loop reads CARDTTGTNYGYTF. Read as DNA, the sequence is TGTGCCCGAGACACTACGGGGACTAACTATGGCTACACCTTC.